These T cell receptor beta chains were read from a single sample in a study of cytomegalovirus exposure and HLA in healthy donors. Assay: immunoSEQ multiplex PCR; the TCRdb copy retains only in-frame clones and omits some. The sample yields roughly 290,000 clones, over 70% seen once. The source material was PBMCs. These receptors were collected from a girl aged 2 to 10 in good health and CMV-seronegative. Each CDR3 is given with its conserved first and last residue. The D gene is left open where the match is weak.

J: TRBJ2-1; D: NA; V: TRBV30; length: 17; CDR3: CAWSVGPSRRSYNEQFF
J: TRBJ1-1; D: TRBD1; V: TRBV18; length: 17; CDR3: CASSSQTGGWVNTEAFF
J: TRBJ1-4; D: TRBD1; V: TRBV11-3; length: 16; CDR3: CASSHYSGQDSEKLFF
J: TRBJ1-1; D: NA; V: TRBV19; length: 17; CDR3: CASSPSRDILMNTEAFF
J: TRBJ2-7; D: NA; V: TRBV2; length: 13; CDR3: CASSDRGTYEQYF
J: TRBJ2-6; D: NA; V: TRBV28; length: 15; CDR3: CASSLRETGANVLTF
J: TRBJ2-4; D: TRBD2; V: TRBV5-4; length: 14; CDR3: CASSRSGRGDIQYF
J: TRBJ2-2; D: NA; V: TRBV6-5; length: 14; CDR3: CASRHGQYTGELFF
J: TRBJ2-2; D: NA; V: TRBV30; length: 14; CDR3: CAWSPTGRTGELFF
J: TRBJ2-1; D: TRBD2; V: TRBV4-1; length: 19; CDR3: CASSQVVAGLLRTHGEQFF
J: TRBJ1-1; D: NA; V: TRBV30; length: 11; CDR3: CAWSVSGGAFF
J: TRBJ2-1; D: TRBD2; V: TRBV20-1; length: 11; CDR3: CSPLAGGEQFF
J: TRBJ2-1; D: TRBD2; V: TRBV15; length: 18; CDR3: CATSRTPPRLAGNNEQFF
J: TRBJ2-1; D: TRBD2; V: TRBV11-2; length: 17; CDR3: CASSLIRLAGAYNEQFF
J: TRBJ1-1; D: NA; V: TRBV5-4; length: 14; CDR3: CASRDGGQYTEAFF
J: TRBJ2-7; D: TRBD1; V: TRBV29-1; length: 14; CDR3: CSVEDPRTGYEQYF
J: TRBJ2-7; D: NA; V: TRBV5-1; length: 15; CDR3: CASSLAGYRAHEQYF
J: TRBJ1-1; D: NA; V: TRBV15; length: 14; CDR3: CATSRLQGDTEAFF
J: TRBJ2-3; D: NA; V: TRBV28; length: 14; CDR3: CASSSGQGTDTQYF
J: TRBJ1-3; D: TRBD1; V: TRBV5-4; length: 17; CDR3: CASSWNPGQISGNTIYF
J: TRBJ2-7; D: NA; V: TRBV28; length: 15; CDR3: CASSSGDLGGYEQYF
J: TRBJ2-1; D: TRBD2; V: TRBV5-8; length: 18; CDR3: CASSLAGTSLGSLNEQFF
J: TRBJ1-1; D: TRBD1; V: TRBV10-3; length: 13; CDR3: CATRQGLGTEAFF